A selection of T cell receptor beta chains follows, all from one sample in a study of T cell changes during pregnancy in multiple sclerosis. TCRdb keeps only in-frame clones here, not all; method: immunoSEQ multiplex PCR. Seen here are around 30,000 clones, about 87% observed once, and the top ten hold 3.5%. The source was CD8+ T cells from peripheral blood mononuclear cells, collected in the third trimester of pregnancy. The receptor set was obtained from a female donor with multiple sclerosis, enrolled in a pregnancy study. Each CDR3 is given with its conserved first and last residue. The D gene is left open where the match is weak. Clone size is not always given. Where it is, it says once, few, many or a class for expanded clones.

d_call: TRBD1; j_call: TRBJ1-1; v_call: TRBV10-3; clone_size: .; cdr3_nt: TGTGCCATCAGTGAGACCAGGGGGAATTTGGAAGCTTTCTTT; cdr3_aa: CAISETRGNLEAFF
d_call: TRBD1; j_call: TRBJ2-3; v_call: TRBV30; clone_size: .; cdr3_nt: TGTGCCTGGAGTGTATCGGGGACAGGGGGAGATACGCAGTATTTT; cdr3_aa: CAWSVSGTGGDTQYF
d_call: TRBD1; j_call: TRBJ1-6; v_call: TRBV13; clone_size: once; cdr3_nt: TGTGCCAGCAGCTTCGGGACAGGGTGGAATTCACCCCTCCACTTT; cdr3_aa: CASSFGTGWNSPLHF
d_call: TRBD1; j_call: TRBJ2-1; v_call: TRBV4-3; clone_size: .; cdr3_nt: TGCGCCAGCAGCCAGGGCCGGACAGGGCCTTTCAATGAGCAGTTCTTC; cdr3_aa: CASSQGRTGPFNEQFF
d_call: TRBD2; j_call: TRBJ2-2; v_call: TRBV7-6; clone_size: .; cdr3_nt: TGTGCCAGCAGCCCCCGGGCGCGGGGGGGCCTTACCGGGGAGCTGTTTTTT; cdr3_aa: CASSPRARGGLTGELFF
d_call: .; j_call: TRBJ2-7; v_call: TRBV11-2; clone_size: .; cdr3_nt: TGTGCCAGCAGCTTAGGACCCCGACGGAGCTCCTACGAGCAGTACTTC; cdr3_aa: CASSLGPRRSSYEQYF
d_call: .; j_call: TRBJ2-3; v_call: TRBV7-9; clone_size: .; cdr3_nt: TGTGCCAGCCCGACGGACAGAAGCACAGATACGCAGTATTTT; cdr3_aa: CASPTDRSTDTQYF
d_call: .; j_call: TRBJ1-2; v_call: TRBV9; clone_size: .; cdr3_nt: TGTGCCAGCAGCGTAGTAAAGAGCGGCTACACCTTC; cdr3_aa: CASSVVKSGYTF
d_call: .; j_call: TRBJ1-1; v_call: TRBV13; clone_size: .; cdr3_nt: TGTGCCAGCAGCGAGGTTGACCCCGGTGGGTTTATGAACACTGAGGCTTTCTTT; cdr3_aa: CASSEVDPGGFMNTEAFF
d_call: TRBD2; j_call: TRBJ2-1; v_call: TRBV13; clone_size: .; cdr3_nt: TGTGCCAGCAGCTTAGGTACCCTAGCGGGGGGGGGCCACAATGAGCAGTTCTTC; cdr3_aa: CASSLGTLAGGGHNEQFF
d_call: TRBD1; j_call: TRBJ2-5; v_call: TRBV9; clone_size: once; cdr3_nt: TGTGCCAGCAGCGCCTCGACAGGGGGCGTAGGAGAGACCCAGTACTTC; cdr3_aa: CASSASTGGVGETQYF
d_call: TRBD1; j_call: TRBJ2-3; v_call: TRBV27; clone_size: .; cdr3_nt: TGTGCCAGCAGTCCCGAGGGACAGGGCACAGATACGCAGTATTTT; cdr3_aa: CASSPEGQGTDTQYF
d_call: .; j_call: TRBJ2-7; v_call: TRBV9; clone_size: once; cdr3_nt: TGTGCCAGCAGCAACAGCGGGCCGCAGTACTTC; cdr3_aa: CASSNSGPQYF
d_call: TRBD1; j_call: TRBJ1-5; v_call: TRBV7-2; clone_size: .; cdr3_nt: TGTGCCAGCAGCTTGACAGGGGTTGGCAATCAGCCCCAGCATTTT; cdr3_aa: CASSLTGVGNQPQHF
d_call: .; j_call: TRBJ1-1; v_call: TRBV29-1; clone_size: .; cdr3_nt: TGCAGCGTTGATTATTCAGGGGTGGGCTACACTGAAGCTTTCTTT; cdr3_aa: CSVDYSGVGYTEAFF
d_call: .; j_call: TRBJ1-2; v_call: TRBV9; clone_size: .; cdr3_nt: TGTGCCAGCAGCAATCAAGGGGGGGAGGACAGTATAAATGGCTACACCTTC; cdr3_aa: CASSNQGGEDSINGYTF
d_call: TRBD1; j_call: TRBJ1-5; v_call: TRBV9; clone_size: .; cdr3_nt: TGTGCCAGCAGCGTAGGTGCCGGGGACAGAAGCAATCAGCCCCAGCATTTT; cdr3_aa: CASSVGAGDRSNQPQHF
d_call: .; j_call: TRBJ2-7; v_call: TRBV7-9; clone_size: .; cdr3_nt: TGTGCCAGCAGCCATCGCGGGACGGACGAGCAGTACTTC; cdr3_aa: CASSHRGTDEQYF
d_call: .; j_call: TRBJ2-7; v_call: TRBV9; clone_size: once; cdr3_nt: TGTGCCAGCAGCGTAGGGGGCGGGGACTCCTACGAGCAGTACTTC; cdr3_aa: CASSVGGGDSYEQYF
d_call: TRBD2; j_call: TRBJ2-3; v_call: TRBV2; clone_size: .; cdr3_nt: TGTGCCAGCAGTGGGGTTCTCACTAGCGGGGGCACAGATACGCAGTATTTT; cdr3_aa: CASSGVLTSGGTDTQYF
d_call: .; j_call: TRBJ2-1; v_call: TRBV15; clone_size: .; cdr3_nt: TGTGCCACCAGCAGAGAAACGGGGATTGACAATGAGCAGTTCTTC; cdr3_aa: CATSRETGIDNEQFF
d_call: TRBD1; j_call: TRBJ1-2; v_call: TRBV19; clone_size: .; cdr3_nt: TGTGCCAGTAGTGCTAGACAGGGAGGTTTGTATGGCTACACCTTC; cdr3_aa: CASSARQGGLYGYTF
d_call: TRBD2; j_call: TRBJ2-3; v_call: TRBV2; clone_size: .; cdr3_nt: TGTGCCAGCACGAAGCGGGGAGATACGCAGTATTTT; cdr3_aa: CASTKRGDTQYF
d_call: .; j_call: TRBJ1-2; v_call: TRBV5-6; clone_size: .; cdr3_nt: TGTGCCAGCAGCTTGAGGGGTGTCCCCGAACGGGGCTACACCTTC; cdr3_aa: CASSLRGVPERGYTF
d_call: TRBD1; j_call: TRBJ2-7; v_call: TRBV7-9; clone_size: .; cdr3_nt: TGTGCCAGCAGCCCCCTAACCGGGACAGGGACCTACGAGCAGTACTTC; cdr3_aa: CASSPLTGTGTYEQYF
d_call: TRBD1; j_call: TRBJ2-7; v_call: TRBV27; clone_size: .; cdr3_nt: TGTGCCAGCAGTAGCCCCGGGACAGGAGGCTACGAGCAGTACTTC; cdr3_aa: CASSSPGTGGYEQYF
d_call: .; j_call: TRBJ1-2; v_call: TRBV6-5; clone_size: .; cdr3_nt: TGTGCCAGCTTAGGCAGGGGACCCCCCGATGGCTACACCTTC; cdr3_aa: CASLGRGPPDGYTF
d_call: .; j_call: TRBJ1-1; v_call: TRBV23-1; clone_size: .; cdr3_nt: TGCGCCAGCATCCAGCGGGGGGACACTGAAGCTTTCTTT; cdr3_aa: CASIQRGDTEAFF
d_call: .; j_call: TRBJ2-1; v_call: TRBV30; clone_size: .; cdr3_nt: TGTGCCTGGACCCAGGAGGGAAGCTCCTACAATGAGCAGTTCTTC; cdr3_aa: CAWTQEGSSYNEQFF
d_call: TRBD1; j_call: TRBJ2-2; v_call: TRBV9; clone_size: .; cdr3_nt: TGTGCCAGCAGCACCCAGTACCCAGGGACAGGCGATACCGGGGAGCTGTTTTTT; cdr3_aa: CASSTQYPGTGDTGELFF
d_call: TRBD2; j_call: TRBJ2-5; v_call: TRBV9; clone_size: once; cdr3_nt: TGTGCCAGCAGCCCCACCCGGGGACTAGCGGGGGAGGAGACCCAGTACTTC; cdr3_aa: CASSPTRGLAGEETQYF
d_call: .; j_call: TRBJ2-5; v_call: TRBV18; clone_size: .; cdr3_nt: TGTGCCAGCGCGGACCGGACAGACCAAGAGACCCAGTACTTC; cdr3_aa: CASADRTDQETQYF
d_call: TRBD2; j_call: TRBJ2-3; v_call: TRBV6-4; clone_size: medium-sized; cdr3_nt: TGTGCCAGCTCCCTAGCGGGGGGGGAGTCAGATACGCAGTATTTT; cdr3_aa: CASSLAGGESDTQYF
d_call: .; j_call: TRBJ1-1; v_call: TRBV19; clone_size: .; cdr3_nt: TGTGCCAGTAGCAGGGGTAACACTGAAGCTTTCTTT; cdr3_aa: CASSRGNTEAFF
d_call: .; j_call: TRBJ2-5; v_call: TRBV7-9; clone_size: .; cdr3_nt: TGTGCCAGCAGCTCCACACAGTTTTGGGACCAAGAGACCCAGTACTTC; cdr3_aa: CASSSTQFWDQETQYF
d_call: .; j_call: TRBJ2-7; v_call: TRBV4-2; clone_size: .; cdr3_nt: TGTGCCAGCAGCCAGCCACAGGGCGGCGAGCAGTACTTC; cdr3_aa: CASSQPQGGEQYF
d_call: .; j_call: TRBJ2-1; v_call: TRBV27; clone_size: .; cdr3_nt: TGTGCCAGCAGACCCAGGTCCTCATCCTACAATGAGCAGTTCTTC; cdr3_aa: CASRPRSSSYNEQFF
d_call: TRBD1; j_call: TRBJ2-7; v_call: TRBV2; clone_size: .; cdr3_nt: TGTGCCAGCAGTATAAGGGACAGCCGGGACTACGAGCAGTACTTC; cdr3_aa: CASSIRDSRDYEQYF
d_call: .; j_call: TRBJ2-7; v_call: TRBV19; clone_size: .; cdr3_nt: TGTGCCAGTAGTCTCCCAGGCAACGAGCAGTACTTC; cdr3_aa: CASSLPGNEQYF
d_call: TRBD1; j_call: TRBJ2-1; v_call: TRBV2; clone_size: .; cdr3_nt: TGTGCCAGCAGGACAGGGTCCTACAATGAGCAGTTCTTC; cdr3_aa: CASRTGSYNEQFF
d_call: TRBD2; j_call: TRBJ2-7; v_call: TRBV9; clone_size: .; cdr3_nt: TGTGCCAGCAGCGTAGGCCTAGCGGGGAACTACGAGCAGTACTTC; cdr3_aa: CASSVGLAGNYEQYF
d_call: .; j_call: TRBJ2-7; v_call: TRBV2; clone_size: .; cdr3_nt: TGTGCCAGCAGTGCAGGGAACAAAGGCTCCCTTCACGAGCAGTACTTC; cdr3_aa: CASSAGNKGSLHEQYF
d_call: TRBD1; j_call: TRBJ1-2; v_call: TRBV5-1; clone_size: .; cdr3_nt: TGCGCCAGCAGCTGGACAGGGTTTGGCTACACCTTC; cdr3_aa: CASSWTGFGYTF
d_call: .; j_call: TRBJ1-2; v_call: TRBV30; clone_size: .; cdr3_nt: TGTGCCTGTATCAGGGTAGTGGCTGGCTACACCTTC; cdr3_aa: CACIRVVAGYTF
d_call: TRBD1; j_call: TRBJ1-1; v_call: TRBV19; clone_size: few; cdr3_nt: TGTGCCAGTAGGGACAGGGTTTGGGGGACTGAAGCTTTCTTT; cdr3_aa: CASRDRVWGTEAFF
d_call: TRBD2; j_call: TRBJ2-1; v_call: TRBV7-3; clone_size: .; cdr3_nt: TGTGCCAGCAGCCTCGTCGCGGGGGGGCCCCACAATGAGCAGTTCTTC; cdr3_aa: CASSLVAGGPHNEQFF
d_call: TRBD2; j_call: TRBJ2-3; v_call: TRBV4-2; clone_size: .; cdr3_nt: TGTGCCAGCAGCGCCGGGGGGACCACAGATACGCAGTATTTT; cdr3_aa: CASSAGGTTDTQYF
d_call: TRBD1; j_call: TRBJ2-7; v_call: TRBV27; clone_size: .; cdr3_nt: TGTGCCAGCAGTTTGACAGGGGGCCTCTACGAGCAGTACTTC; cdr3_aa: CASSLTGGLYEQYF
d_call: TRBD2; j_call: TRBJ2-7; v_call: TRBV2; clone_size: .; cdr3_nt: TGTGCCAGCAGTGAAGGCGGGGGGCCCTACGAGCAGTACTTC; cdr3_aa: CASSEGGGPYEQYF
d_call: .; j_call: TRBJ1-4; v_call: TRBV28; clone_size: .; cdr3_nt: TGTGCCAGCAGGCCGGGACTGTTTAATGAAAAACTGTTTTTT; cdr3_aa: CASRPGLFNEKLFF